These 6 T cell receptor beta chains originate from one sample sequenced in a study of blood T cells in healthy people across ages (dated by TCRdb to between 2015 and 2017). Library preparation was by 5' RACE. The data were produced on an Illumina HiSeq 2500. A second PCR of about 6 to 11 cycles was run with a J-beta primer mix and a sample-barcoded 5' primer. TCRdb reran the public reads through fastp at Q25 and MiXCR, keeping productive beta chains. All rows with the same CDR3 protein become a single entry with the most common DNA and genes. The sample yields just under 900,000 distinct CDR3 sequences; under 30% were counted once. The ten largest clonotypes hold around 16% of the sample. Sequencing was done on a sample of blood. All receptors derive from a woman of 80 years or more in good health.

This clonotype was counted at least ten times. The chain couples TRBV20-1 to TRBJ2-5; TRBD2 aligns across 12 bases. From germline, CDR1 is DFQATT and CDR2 SNEGSKA (reference sequence). After removal of 2 bases from V and 4 bases from J, the junction contained 5 bases not matched to a gene. The CDR3 length is 15 residues. In DNA form, the CDR3 reads TGCAGTGCTAGACCGACTAGCGGGGGTGGAGAGACCCAGTACTTC. Residues: CSARPTSGGGETQYF.

In this sample, this clonotype turned up a few times. The CDR3 DNA is TGTGCCAGCAGCTCTGACAGGGTTGTCGGAAACACCATATATTTT. Translated: CASSSDRVVGNTIYF. The chain joins TRBV7-9 to TRBJ1-3; 7 positions agree with TRBD1. CDR1 and CDR2 from the germline V gene are SEHNR and FQNEAQ (reference sequence). J was trimmed by 4 bases and V by 4 bases; bases with no gene match: 7. The CDR3 runs to 15 residues.

The sample holds many counts of this clonotype. V is TRBV4-3 and J is TRBJ2-7, with TRBD2 identical over 12 bases. Per germline, CDR1 LGHNA and CDR2 YSLEER. V was clipped by 8 bases and J by 4 bases; unmatched bases: 9. The length of the CDR3 is 15 residues. CDR3 bases: TGCGCCAGCCGTCCCAGACTAGCGGGGGAATACGAGCAGTACTTC. It is translated as CASRPRLAGEYEQYF.

This clonotype was counted many times. J is TRBJ2-7 and V is TRBV7-9, with D perhaps matching TRBD2 (6 bases). The germline gives CDR1 SEHNR, CDR2 FQNEAQ (reference sequence). Trimming pared 1 base from V and 0 bases from J, leaving 19 bases between. The CDR3 covers 18 residues. The CDR3 reads CASSLDGIGGGFSYEQYF. CDR3 in DNA: TGTGCCAGCAGCTTAGACGGGATCGGGGGAGGCTTCTCCTACGAGCAGTACTTC.

The chain is built from TRBV28 and TRBJ2-5, with 8 bases aligning to TRBD1. The CDR3 runs 15 residues. Germline CDR1 is MDHEN and CDR2 is SYDVKM. V lost 2 bases to trimming and J lost 4 bases; unmatched junction nucleotides: 6. The CDR3: CASSLLGTGGETQYF. The CDR3 DNA is TGTGCCAGCAGTTTACTCGGGACAGGAGGAGAGACCCAGTACTTC.

This clonotype was observed a few times. V is TRBV6-6 and J is TRBJ1-4; D is undetermined. The V gene lost 5 bases and the J gene lost 8 bases, with 12 bases spanning the gap. Per the germline V gene, CDR1 is MNHNY and CDR2 is SVGAGI (reference sequence). CDR3 length: 13 amino acids. The CDR3 region has the DNA TGTGCCAGCAGTACCCGGACCGGAGAAAAACTGTTTTTT. Its translation: CASSTRTGEKLFF.